This T cell receptor (beta chain) appears in the sequencing data of a study of OX40 agonist ivuxolimab in advanced cancers. The overall study: The study treated patients with ivuxolimab, an agonistic anti-OX40 (CD134) antibody. Ivuxolimab was administered intravenously to patients at 0.01 to 10 mg/kg every 2 weeks. Broader study findings: Expanded clones tended on average to be more numerous among CD8+ T cells than CD4+.

The trim removed 5 bases at V and 1 base at J, leaving 6 bases unmatched. This CDR3 region has 15 residues. Germline-derived CDR1 and CDR2 are MNHEY and SMNVEV (reference sequence). On this clone: Its antigen is undetermined.

Patients were ineligible given autoimmune disease history or systemic immunosuppression. The table came from immunoSEQ multiplex PCR; TCRdb's copy has only in-frame clones and leaves some out. The sample records roughly 70,000 clones, roughly 80% being singletons. Specimen: CD4+ or CD8+ T cells sorted from blood, collected in a trial of the OX40 agonist ivuxolimab. The genes are TRBV27 and TRBJ1-1, with 8 bases matching TRBD1. The TCR comes from an adult with an advanced solid tumor such as melanoma, head and neck, liver or kidney cancer. This CDR3 is CASSNPGQGNTEAFF. The CDR3, as DNA: TGTGCCAGCAGTAACCCAGGACAGGGGAACACTGAAGCTTTCTTT.